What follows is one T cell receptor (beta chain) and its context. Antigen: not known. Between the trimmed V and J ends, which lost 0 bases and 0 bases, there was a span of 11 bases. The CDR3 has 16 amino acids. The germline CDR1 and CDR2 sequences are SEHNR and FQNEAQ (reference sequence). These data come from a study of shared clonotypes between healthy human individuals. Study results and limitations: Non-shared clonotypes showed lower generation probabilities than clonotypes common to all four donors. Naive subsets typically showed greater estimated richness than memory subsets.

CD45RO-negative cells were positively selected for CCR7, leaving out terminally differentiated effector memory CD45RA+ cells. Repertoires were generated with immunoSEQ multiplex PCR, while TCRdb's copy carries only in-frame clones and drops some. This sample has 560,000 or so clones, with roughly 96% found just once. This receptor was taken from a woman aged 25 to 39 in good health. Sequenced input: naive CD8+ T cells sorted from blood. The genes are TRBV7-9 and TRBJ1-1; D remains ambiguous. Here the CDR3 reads CASSLAGNPMNTEAFF. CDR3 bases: TGTGCCAGCAGCTTAGCAGGGAACCCAATGAACACTGAAGCTTTCTTT.